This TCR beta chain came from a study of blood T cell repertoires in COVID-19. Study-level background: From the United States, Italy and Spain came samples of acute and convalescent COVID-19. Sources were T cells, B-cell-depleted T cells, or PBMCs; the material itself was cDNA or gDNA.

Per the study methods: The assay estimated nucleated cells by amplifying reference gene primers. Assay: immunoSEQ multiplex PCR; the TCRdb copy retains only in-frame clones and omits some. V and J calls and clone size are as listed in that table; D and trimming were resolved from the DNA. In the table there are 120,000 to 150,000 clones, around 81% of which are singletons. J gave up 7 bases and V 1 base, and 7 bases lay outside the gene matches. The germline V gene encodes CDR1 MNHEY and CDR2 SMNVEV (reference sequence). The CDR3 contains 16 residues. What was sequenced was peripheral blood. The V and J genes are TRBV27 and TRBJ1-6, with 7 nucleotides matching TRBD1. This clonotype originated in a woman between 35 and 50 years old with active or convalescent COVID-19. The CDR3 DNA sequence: TGTGCCAGCAGTTTATACTTCCCAGGGGGGAATTCACCCCTCCACTTT. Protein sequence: CASSLYFPGGNSPLHF.